This entry concerns a single T cell receptor beta chain. The antigen remains unidentified. Regions amplified from RNA transcripts were the TCR beta CDR3 regions. First-round RT-PCR of the TCR CDR3 relied on the HTBI primer set. TCRdb fed the multiplex PCR reads into MiXCR, producing one record per CDR3 protein. The sample has roughly 300,000 distinct CDR3 sequences, approximately 13% seen once. The sample comes from a study of T cells in Graves' hyperthyroidism and ophthalmopathy. General study findings and limits: Ophthalmopathy was predicted by the model a median of approximately 6 months ahead of onset.

Stable disease denoted Graves' hyperthyroidism without ophthalmopathy progression within 18 months. This CDR3 is 15 amino acids long. V lost 4 bases, J lost 3 bases, and 6 bases stayed unmatched. Per the germline V gene, CDR1 is LGHDT and CDR2 is YNNKEL (reference sequence). V is TRBV3-1 and J is TRBJ2-1, with 7 bases matching TRBD1. The sample was blood. This TCR was sampled from a woman in her twenties or thirties with Graves' hyperthyroidism. This CDR3 is CASSPTRDSYNEQFF. The CDR3 DNA sequence: TGTGCCAGCAGCCCAACCCGGGACAGCTACAATGAGCAGTTCTTC.